This T cell receptor beta chain was sequenced in a study of somatic mutations in cytotoxic T cells in rheumatoid arthritis. Method: immunoSEQ multiplex PCR; TCRdb's copy keeps in-frame clones and lacks some. The data hold some 18,000 clones, with over 75% observed a single time. The V and J ends lost 4 bases and 1 base respectively, with 11 bases between them. Germline CDR1 and CDR2: SGHDN and FVKESK. The CDR3 is 14 residues long. Sample: CD8+ T cells sorted from blood. The clonotype was recovered from an adult with rheumatoid arthritis. The chain carries TRBV14 and TRBJ2-7; no firm D call. CDR3 loop: CASSPTLPSYEQYF. CDR3 sequence (DNA): TGTGCCAGCAGCCCCACTCTCCCTTCCTACGAGCAGTACTTC.